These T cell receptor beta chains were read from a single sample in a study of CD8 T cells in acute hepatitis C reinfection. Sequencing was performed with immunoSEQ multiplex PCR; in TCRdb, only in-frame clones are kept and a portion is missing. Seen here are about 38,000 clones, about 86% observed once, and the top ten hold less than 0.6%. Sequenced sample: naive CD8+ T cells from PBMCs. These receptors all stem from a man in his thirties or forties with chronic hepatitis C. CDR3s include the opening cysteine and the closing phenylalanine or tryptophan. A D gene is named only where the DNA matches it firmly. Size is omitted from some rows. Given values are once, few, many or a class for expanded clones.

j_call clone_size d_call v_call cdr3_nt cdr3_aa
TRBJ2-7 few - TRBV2 TGTGCCAGCAGTTTTTTGCCCGTCGAGCAGTACTTC CASSFLPVEQYF
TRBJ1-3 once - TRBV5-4 TGTGCCAGCAGCCCAGGCGGAAACACCATATATTTT CASSPGGNTIYF
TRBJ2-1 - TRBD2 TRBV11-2 TGTGCCAGCAGCTCCTGGGAGGGAGGGCCTAACCTCAATGAGCAGTTCTTC CASSSWEGGPNLNEQFF
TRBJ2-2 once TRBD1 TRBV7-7 TGTGCTAGCAGCCAACCGGGACAGGGGACCGGGGAGCTGTTTTTT CASSQPGQGTGELFF
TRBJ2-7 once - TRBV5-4 TGTGCCAGCAGCTTAGACGGGACGGCCTACGAGCAGTACTTC CASSLDGTAYEQYF
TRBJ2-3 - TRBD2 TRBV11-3 TGTGCCAGCAGCGCCCTGAAGGGACTAGACACAGATACGCAGTATTTT CASSALKGLDTDTQYF
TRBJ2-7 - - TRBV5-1 TGCGCCAGCAGCTTGGGCCGGGGCGCCGACGAGCAGTACTTC CASSLGRGADEQYF
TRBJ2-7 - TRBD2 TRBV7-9 TGTGCCAGCAGCCGGCCTAGCGGGACTAATACCTACGAGCAGTACTTC CASSRPSGTNTYEQYF
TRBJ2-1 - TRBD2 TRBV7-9 TGTGCCAGCAGCCCTCAGACTAGCGGGAGTTTGAGGAATGAGCAGTTCTTC CASSPQTSGSLRNEQFF
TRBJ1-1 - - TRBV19 TGTGCCAGTAGTATTTCGGGTGCTAGTGAAGCTTTCTTT CASSISGASEAFF
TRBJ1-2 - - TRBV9 TGTGCCACCGGGCCTCAAGGGGGTCCCTATGGCTACACCTTC CATGPQGGPYGYTF
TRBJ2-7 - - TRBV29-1 TGCAGCGTTGAGGACAGTAACACCTACGAGCAGTACTTC CSVEDSNTYEQYF
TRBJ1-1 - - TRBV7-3 TGTGCCAGCAGCTTGACCCAGGGAACCGAAGCTTTCTTT CASSLTQGTEAFF
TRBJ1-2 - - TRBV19 TGTGCCAGTAGTATAAGCCACTATAATCCGAGCTATGGCTACACCTTC CASSISHYNPSYGYTF
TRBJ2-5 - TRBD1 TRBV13 TGTGCCAGCAGCTTGGGACAGGGCCTCCAAGAGACCCAGTACTTC CASSLGQGLQETQYF
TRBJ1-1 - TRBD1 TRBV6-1 TGTGCCAGCAGTGTCCCAGGGGGCCCGGAAGCTTTCTTT CASSVPGGPEAFF
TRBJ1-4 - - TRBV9 TGTGCCAGCAGCGTAGATGGAAACAGTAATGAAAAACTGTTTTTT CASSVDGNSNEKLFF
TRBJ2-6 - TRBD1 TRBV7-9 TGTGCCAGCAGCGCGACCAGGGGGCCTGGGGCCAACGTCCTGACTTTC CASSATRGPGANVLTF
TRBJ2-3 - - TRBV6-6 TGTGACGCTAGGGGCACAGATACGCAGTATTTT CDARGTDTQYF
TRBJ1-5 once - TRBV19 TGTGCCAGTAGACAGGGCAATCAGCCCCAGCATTTT CASRQGNQPQHF